This T cell receptor beta chain was recovered during a study of T cell changes during pregnancy in multiple sclerosis. Libraries were prepared by immunoSEQ multiplex PCR; TCRdb keeps only in-frame clonotypes and omits some of them. Here the sample spans fewer than 25,000 clones, 85% to 90% being singletons. The V end was cut by 7 bases, the J end by 2 bases, with 12 bases between. The germline V gene encodes CDR1 LNHDA and CDR2 SQIVND (reference sequence). The CDR3 has 14 residues. The starting material was CD4+ T cells from peripheral blood mononuclear cells, obtained in the second trimester of pregnancy. The sequence derives from a female donor in good health, enrolled as a control in a pregnancy study. J is TRBJ1-5 and V is TRBV19, with D possibly being TRBD1 (5 bases). CDR3 sequence: CASTTWGGNQPQHF. The CDR3 region has the DNA TGTGCCAGTACCACCTGGGGGGGCAATCAGCCCCAGCATTTT.